This T cell receptor (beta chain) was recorded in a study of control samples from healthy donors and cancer patients (dated by TCRdb to about 2020). Library method: the immunoSEQ multiplex PCR assay. Entries here come from immuneACCESS through TCRdb and include only in-frame sequences with V and J called. Some clones fail to appear in such tables; in the studies checked, an unresolved V gene covers under half of the shortfall, and the cause of the remainder is unknown. The sample table shows 160,000 or so clones, and about 94% are seen once. The top ten clonotypes cover 14% of the sample. The germline V and J ends show losses of 0 bases and 7 bases respectively, and no gene match explains 2 bases of the junction. CDR1 and CDR2, looked up from the germline V gene, are SGDLS and YYNGEE. Reading from cysteine to phenylalanine, the CDR3 counts 16 amino acids. Only the CDR3 DNA stays, 48 bases, in frame from base 1.

Points on this clone: Its antigen is still unknown. Base qualities are missing; no much larger clone stands one base away.

The V gene is TRBV9 and the J gene is TRBJ2-1, and 15 bases in between align with TRBD2. The source is a man aged 55 to 70 with colorectal cancer. Sequencing input: PBMCs. The sequenced DNA is TGTGCCAGCAGCGTAGCCGGGACTAGCGGGAGGAATGAGCAGTTCTTC. Its translation is CASSVAGTSGRNEQFF.